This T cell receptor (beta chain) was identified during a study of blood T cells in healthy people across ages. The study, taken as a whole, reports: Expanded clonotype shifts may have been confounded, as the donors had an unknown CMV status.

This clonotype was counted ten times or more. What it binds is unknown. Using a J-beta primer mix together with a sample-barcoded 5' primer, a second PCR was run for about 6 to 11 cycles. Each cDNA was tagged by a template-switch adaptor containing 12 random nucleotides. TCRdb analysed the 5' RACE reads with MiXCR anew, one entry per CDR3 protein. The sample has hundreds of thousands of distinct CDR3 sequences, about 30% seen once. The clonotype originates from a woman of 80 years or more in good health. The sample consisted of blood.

CDR3 region: CASSPRGSGVGLADTQYF. The CDR3 coding sequence is TGTGCCAGCAGTCCCCGAGGTAGCGGGGTTGGCCTCGCAGATACGCAGTATTTT. V is TRBV12-3 or TRBV12-4 and J is TRBJ2-3; 8 positions agree with TRBD2. The CDR3 has 18 amino acids. V was clipped by 5 bases and J by 4 bases; unmatched bases: 17.